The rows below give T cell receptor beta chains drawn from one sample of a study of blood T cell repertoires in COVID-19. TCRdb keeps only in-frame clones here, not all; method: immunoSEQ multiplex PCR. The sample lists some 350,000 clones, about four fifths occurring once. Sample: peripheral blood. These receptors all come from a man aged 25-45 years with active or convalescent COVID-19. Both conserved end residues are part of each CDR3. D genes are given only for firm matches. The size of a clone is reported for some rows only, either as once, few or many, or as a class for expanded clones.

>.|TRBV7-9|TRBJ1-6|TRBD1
CASSHPPHRGKNSPLHF
TGTGCCAGCTCCCACCCCCCCCACAGGGGGAAGAATTCACCCCTCCACTTT
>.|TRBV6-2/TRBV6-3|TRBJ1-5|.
CASSRHLDRNQPQHF
TGTGCCAGCAGCCGCCACCTCGACAGGAATCAGCCCCAGCATTTT
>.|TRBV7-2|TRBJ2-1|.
CASSLDRSYNEQFF
TGTGCCAGCAGCTTAGACCGCAGTTACAATGAGCAGTTCTTC
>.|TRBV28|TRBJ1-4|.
CASSLFLNEKLFF
TGTGCCAGCAGTTTATTTCTAAATGAAAAACTGTTTTTT
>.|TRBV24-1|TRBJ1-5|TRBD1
CATSTGTGLNQPQHF
TGTGCCACCAGCACCGGGACAGGGCTGAATCAGCCCCAGCATTTT
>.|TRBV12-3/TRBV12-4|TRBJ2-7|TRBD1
CASSTDRGRPQYF
TGTGCCAGCAGTACGGACAGGGGGCGGCCCCAGTACTTC
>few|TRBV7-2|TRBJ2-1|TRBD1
CASSLDRGRLAGSYNEQFF
TGTGCCAGCAGCTTGGACAGGGGGAGACTCGCGGGATCCTACAATGAGCAGTTCTTC
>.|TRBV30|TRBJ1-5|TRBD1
CAWSFTGGFQPQHF
TGTGCCTGGAGTTTTACAGGGGGTTTCCAGCCCCAGCATTTT
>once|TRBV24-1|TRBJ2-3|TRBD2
CATSDSSGGTPDTQYF
TGTGCCACCAGTGACTCAAGCGGGGGGACGCCGGATACGCAGTATTTT
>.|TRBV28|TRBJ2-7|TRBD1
CASGGTGLYEQYF
TGTGCCAGCGGGGGGACAGGGCTCTACGAGCAGTACTTC
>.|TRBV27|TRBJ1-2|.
CASSFFPRRGYGYTF
TGTGCCAGCAGTTTTTTCCCCAGGCGAGGGTATGGCTACACCTTC
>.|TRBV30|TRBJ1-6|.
CAWSRTVNNSPLHF
TGTGCCTGGAGCCGGACAGTCAATAATTCACCCCTCCACTTT
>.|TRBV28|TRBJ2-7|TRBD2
CASSTSGPSQGSYEQYF
TGTGCCAGCTCGACTAGCGGGCCTTCACAGGGCTCCTACGAGCAGTACTTC
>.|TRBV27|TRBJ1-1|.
CASSWGQNTEAFF
TGTGCCAGCAGTTGGGGACAGAACACTGAAGCTTTCTTT
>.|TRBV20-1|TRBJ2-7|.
CSAREDSEQYF
TGCAGTGCTAGAGAGGACAGCGAGCAGTACTTC
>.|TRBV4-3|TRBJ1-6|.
CASGRVNSPLHF
TGCGCCAGTGGGCGAGTTAATTCACCCCTCCACTTT
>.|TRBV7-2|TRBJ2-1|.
CASSYISTGVEQFF
TGTGCCAGCAGCTATATTAGTACGGGAGTTGAGCAGTTCTTC
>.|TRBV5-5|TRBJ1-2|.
CASTYERGGYTF
TGTGCCAGCACGTACGAGCGGGGTGGCTACACCTTC
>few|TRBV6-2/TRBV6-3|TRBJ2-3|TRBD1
CASSQGQGHTDTQYF
TGTGCCAGCAGTCAAGGACAGGGACACACAGATACGCAGTATTTT
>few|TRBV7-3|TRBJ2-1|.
CASSFGAGRLNEQFF
TGTGCCAGCAGCTTCGGGGCTGGGAGGTTGAATGAGCAGTTCTTC
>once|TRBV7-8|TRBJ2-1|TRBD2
CASSLEPQREYNEQFF
TGTGCCAGCAGCTTAGAGCCCCAGCGGGAGTACAATGAGCAGTTCTTC
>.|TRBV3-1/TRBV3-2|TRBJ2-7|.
CASSPLGNEQYF
TGTGCCAGCAGCCCGCTAGGAAACGAGCAGTACTTC
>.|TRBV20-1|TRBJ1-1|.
CSARWERDTFF
TGCAGTGCTAGATGGGAAAGGGACACATTTTTT
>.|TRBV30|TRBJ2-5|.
CAWSAGLQETQYF
TGTGCCTGGAGTGCGGGACTGCAAGAGACCCAGTACTTC
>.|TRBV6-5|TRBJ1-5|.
CASSYRHRDQPQHF
TGTGCCAGCAGTTACAGGCACAGGGACCAGCCCCAGCATTTT
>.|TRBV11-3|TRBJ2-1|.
CASSLDWGLRNEQFF
TGTGCCAGCAGCTTAGATTGGGGGCTTAGGAATGAGCAGTTCTTC
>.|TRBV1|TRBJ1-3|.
CTSRGGAPGNTIYF
TGCACCAGCAGGGGGGGGGCTCCTGGAAACACCATATATTTT
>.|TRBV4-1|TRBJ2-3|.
CASSHPDMSTDTQYF
TGCGCCAGCAGCCACCCCGACATGAGCACAGATACGCAGTATTTT
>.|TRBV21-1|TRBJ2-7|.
CASYHEQYF
TGTGCCAGCTATCACGAGCAGTACTTC
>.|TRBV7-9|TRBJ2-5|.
CASSLSREETQYF
TGTGCCAGCAGCTTGTCCAGGGAAGAGACCCAGTACTTC
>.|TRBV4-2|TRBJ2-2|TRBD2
CASSQLREGDTGELFF
TGTGCCAGCAGCCAACTTCGGGAGGGGGACACCGGGGAGCTGTTTTTT
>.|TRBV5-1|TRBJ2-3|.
CASSAGQLSTDTQYF
TGCGCCAGCAGCGCTGGACAGCTCAGCACAGATACGCAGTATTTT
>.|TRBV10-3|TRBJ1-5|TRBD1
CASAGQGANQPQHF
TGTGCCTCCGCGGGACAGGGGGCCAATCAGCCCCAGCATTTT
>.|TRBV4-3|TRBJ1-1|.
CASSLGQSEAFF
TGCGCCAGCAGCCTCGGACAGTCTGAAGCTTTCTTT
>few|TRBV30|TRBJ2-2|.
CAWTGNTGELFF
TGTGCCTGGACAGGGAACACCGGGGAGCTGTTTTTT
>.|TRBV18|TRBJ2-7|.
CASSPIIAYEQYF
TGTGCCAGCTCACCAATAATAGCGTACGAGCAGTACTTC
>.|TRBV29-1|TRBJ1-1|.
CSVEGTQRGETEAFF
TGCAGCGTTGAGGGGACTCAACGGGGCGAAACTGAAGCTTTCTTT
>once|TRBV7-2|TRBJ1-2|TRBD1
CASSLNRDRIYGYTF
TGTGCCAGCAGCCTAAACCGGGACAGGATCTATGGCTACACCTTC
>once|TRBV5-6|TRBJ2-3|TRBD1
CASSVGTGTYTQYF
TGTGCCAGCAGCGTAGGGACAGGGACGTATACGCAGTATTTT
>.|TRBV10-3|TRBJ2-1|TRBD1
CATDLTGTGGSNEQFF
TGTGCCACCGATTTAACCGGGACAGGGGGTTCCAATGAGCAGTTCTTC
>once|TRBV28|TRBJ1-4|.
CASRIGGANEKLFF
TGTGCCAGCAGAATTGGAGGGGCTAATGAAAAACTGTTTTTT
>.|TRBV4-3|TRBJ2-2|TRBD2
CASSQTSGGTGELFF
TGCGCCAGCAGCCAGACTAGCGGGGGAACCGGGGAGCTGTTTTTT
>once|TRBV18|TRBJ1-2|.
CASSPLGAVENYGYTF
TGTGCCAGCTCACCATTGGGGGCCGTTGAGAACTATGGCTACACCTTC
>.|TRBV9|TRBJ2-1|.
CASSSFNEQFF
TGTGCCAGCAGCTCGTTCAATGAGCAGTTCTTC
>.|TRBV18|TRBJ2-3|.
CASSPPGAHMGARTDTQYF
TGTGCCAGCTCACCACCCGGAGCGCACATGGGGGCGCGGACAGATACGCAGTATTTT
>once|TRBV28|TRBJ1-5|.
CASSTDYRDNQPQHF
TGTGCCAGCAGTACCGACTACAGGGACAATCAGCCCCAGCATTTT